One T cell receptor beta chain is described in this entry. The use of a sample-barcoded 5' primer and a J-beta primer mix characterized a second PCR of 7 to 11 cycles. TCRdb re-derived calls from the 5' RACE reads in MiXCR, one entry per CDR3 protein. The repertoire holds some 1.1 million distinct CDR3 sequences, with around two fifths as singletons. Per germline, CDR1 SGHVS and CDR2 FNYEAQ. V was pared by 6 bases and J by 3 bases, with 6 bases between. The length of the CDR3 is 13 residues. This sample is part of a study of blood T cells in healthy people across ages. This chain joins TRBV7-6 and TRBJ1-6; D is unresolved. Specimen: blood. This receptor was obtained from a man aged 18 to 30 in good health. The DNA of the CDR3 is TGTGCCAGCAGGAAGAACTATAATTCACCCCTCCACTTT. It specifies CASRKNYNSPLHF.